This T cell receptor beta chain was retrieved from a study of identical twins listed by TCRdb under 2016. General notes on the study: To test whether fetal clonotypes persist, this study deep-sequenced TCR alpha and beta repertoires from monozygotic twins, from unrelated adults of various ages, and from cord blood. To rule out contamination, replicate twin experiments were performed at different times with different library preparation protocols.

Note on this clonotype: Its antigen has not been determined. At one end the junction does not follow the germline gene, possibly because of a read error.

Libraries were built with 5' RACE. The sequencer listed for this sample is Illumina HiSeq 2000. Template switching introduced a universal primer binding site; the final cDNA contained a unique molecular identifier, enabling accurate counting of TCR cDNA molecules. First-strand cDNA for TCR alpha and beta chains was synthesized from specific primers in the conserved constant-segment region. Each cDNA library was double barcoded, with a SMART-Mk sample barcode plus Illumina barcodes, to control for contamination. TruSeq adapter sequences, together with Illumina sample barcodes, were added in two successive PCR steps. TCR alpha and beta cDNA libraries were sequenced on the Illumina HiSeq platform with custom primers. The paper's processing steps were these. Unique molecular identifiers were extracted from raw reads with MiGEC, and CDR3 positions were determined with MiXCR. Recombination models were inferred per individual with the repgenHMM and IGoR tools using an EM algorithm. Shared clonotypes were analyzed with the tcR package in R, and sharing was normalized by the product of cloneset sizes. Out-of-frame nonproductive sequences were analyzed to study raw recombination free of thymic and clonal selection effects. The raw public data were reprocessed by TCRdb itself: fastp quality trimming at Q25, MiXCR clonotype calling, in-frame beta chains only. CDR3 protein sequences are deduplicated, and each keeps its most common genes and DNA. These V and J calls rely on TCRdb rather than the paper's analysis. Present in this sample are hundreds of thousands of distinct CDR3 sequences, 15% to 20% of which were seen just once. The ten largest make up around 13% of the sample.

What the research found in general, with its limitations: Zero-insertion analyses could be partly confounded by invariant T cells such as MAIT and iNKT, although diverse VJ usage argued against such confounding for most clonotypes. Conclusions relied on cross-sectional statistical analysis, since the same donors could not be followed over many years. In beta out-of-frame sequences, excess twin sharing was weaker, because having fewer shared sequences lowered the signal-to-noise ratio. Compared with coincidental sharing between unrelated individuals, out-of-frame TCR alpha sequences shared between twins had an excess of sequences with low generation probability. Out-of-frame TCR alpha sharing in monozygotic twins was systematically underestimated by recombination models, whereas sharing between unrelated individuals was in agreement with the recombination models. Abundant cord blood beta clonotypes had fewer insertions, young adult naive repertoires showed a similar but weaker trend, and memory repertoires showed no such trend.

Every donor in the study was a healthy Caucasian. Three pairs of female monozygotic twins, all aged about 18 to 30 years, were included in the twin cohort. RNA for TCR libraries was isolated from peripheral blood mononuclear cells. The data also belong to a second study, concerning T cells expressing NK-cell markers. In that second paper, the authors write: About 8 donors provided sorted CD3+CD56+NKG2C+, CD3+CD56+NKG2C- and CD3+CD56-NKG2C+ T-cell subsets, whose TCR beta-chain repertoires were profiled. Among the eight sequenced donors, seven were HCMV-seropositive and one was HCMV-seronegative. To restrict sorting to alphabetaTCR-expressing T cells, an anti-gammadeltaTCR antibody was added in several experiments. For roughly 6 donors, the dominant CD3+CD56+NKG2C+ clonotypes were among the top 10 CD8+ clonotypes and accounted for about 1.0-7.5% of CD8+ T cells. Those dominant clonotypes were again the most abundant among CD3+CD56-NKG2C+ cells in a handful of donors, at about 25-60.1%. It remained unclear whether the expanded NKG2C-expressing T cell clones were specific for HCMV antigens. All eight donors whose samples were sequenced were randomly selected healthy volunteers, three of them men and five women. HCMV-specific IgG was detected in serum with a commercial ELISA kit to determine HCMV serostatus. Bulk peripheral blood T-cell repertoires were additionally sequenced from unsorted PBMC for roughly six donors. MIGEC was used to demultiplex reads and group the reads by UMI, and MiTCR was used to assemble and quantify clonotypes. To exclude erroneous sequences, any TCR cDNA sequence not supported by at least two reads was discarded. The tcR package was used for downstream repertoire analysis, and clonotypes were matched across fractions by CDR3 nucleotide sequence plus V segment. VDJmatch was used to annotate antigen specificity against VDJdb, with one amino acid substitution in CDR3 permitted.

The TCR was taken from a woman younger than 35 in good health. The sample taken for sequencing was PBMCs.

The encoded CDR3 is CASSSSLGKARFFF. The DNA sequence reads TGTGCTAGCAGCTCGAGCTTAGGGAAGGCCCGGTTTTTCTTC. The sequence is built from TRBV7-7 and TRBJ2-5, with the D segment identity uncertain. Counted from cysteine to phenylalanine, this CDR3 has 14 amino acids. CDR3 DNA only is kept here, 42 bases in frame from base 1. As encoded in the germline V gene (reference sequence), CDR1 is SSHAT while CDR2 is FNYEAQ.